This T cell receptor (beta chain) was sequenced in a study of blood T cell repertoires in COVID-19. Across the whole study: Collection of acute and convalescent COVID-19 samples took place in the United States, Italy and Spain.

The method was immunoSEQ multiplex PCR; TCRdb's version includes in-frame clones alone and lacks a portion of them. The table has about 12,000 clones, nearly 95% seen once. Germline V CDR1 and CDR2: SGHKS, YYEKEE (reference sequence). V gave up 3 bases and J gave up 2 bases, with 17 bases separating them. The CDR3 runs to 17 residues. The TCR originated in a woman aged 70-85 years with active COVID-19. Input material: peripheral blood. The J gene is TRBJ2-2, the V gene TRBV5-5; TRBD1 might be the D (7 bases). The CDR3 coding sequence is TGTGCCAGCAGCTCAGGGGGAGGCCAAGCCAACACCGGGGAGCTGTTTTTT. Its translation is CASSSGGGQANTGELFF.